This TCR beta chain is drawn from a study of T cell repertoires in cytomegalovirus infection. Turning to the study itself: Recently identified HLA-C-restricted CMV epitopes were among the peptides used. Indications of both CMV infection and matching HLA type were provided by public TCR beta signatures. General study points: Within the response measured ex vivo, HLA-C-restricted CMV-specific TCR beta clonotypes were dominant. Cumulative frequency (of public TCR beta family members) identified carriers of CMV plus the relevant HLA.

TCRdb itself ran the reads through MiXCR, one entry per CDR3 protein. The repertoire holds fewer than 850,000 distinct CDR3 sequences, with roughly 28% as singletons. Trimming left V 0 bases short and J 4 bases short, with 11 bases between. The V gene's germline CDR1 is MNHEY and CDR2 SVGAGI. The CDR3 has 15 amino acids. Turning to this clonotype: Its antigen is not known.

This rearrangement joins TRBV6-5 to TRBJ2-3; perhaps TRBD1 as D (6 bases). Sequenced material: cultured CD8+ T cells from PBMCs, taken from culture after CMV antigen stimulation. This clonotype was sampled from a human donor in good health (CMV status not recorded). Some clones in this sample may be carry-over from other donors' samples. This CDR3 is CASSYSYRVADTQYF. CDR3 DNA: TGTGCCAGCAGTTACTCGTACAGGGTAGCAGATACGCAGTATTTT.